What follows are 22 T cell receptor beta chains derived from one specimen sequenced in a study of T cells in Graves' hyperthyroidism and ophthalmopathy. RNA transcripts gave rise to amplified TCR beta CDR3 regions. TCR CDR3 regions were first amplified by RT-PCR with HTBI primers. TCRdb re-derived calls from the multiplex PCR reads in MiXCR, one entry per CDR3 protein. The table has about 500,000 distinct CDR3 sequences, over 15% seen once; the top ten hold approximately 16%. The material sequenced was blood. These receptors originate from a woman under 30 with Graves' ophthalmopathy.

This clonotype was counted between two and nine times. In nucleotides, the CDR3 is TGTGCCAGCAGCCAAGAAGCTAGCGGGGGGGCCGGCGGGGAGCTGTTTTTT. It is translated as CASSQEASGGAGGELFF. The V call is TRBV4-2, the J call TRBJ2-2; 12 nucleotides agree with TRBD2. The J segment lost 7 bases and the V segment lost 0 bases, leaving 6 bases of the junction unmatched. The CDR3 covers 17 residues. Germline V CDR1 and CDR2: LGHNA, YNFKEQ.

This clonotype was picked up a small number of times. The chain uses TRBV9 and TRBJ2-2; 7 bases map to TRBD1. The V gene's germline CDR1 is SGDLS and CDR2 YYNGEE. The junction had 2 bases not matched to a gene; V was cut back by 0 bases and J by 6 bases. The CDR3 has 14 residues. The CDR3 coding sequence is TGTGCCAGCAGCGTAGGACAGGGCGCCGGGGAGCTGTTTTTT. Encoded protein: CASSVGQGAGELFF.

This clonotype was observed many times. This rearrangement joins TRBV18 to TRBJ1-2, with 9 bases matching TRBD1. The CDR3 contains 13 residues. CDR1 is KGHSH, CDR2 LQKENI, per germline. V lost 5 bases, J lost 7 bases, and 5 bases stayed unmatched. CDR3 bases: TGTGCCAGCTCAGTCGGGACAGGGACTGGCTACACCTTC. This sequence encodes CASSVGTGTGYTF.

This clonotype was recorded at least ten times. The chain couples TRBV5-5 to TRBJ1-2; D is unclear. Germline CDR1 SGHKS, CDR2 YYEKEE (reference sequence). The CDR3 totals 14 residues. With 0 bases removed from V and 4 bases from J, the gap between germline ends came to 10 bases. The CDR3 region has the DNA TGTGCCAGCAGCTTGGACACCGGCACCTATGGCTACACCTTC. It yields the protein CASSLDTGTYGYTF.

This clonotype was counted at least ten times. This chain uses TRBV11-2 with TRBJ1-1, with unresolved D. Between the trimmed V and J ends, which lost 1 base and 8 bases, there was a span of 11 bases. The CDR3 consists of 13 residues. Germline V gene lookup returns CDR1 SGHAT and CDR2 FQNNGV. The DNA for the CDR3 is TGTGCCAGCAGCTTAGTGTTACAGAGCGAAGCTTTCTTT. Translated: CASSLVLQSEAFF.

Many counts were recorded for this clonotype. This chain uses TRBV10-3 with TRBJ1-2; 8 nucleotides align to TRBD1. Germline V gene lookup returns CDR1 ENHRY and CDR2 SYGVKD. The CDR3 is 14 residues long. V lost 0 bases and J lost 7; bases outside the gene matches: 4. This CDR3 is CAISESGRGPGYTF. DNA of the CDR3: TGTGCCATCAGTGAGTCAGGCAGGGGGCCTGGCTACACCTTC.

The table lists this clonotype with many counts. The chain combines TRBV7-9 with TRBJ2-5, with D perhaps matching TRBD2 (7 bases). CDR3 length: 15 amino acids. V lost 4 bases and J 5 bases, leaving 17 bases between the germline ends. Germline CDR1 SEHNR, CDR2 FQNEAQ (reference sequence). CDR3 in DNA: TGTGCCAGCAGCTGGAACCCGGGGGGCCTGGAGACCCAGTACTTC. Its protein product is CASSWNPGGLETQYF.

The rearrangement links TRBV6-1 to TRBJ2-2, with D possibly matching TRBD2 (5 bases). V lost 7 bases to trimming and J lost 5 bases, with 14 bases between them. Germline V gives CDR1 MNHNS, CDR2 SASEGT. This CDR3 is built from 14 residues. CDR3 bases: TGTGCCAGCACTCTAATTCGGGGTACCGGGGAGCTGTTTTTT. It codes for CASTLIRGTGELFF.

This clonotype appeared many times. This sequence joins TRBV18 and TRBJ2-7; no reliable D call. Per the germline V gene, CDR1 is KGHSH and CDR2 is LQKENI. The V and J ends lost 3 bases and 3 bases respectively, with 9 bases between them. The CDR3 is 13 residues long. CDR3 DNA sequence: TGTGCCAGCTCACCGGGAATTTTCTACGAGCAGTACTTC. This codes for CASSPGIFYEQYF.

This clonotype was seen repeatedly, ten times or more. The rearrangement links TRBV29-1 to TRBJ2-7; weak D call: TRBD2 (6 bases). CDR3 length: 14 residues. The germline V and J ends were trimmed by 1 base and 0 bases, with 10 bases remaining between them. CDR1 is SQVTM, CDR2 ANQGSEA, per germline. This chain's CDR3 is CSVEGLGDSYEQYF. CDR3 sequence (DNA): TGCAGCGTTGAAGGACTAGGGGACTCCTACGAGCAGTACTTC.

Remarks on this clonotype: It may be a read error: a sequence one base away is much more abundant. The CDR3 DNA reads as TGTGCCGGCAGTTCCGGACTCTACACCGGGGAGCTGTTTTTT. It is translated as CAGSSGLYTGELFF. The chain links TRBV12-3 or TRBV12-4 to TRBJ2-2; D perhaps matches TRBD2 (5 bases). There are 14 residues in the CDR3.

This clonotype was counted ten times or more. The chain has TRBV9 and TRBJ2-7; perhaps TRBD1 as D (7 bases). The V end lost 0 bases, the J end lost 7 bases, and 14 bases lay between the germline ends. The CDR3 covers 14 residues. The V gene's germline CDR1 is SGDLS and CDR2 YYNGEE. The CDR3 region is CASSVEGRGVEQYF. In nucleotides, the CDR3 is TGTGCCAGCAGCGTAGAGGGCAGGGGGGTGGAGCAGTACTTC.

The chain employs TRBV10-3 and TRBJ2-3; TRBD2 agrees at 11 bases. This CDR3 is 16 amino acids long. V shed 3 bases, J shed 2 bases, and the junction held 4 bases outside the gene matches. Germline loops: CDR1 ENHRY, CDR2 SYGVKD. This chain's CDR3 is CAISDSGRADTDTQYF. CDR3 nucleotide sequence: TGTGCCATCAGTGATAGCGGGAGGGCCGACACAGATACGCAGTATTTT.

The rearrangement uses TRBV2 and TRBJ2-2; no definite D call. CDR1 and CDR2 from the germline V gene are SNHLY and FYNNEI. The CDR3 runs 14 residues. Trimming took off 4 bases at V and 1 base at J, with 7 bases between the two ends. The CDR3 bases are TGTGCCAGCAGTGTTCTTGAGAACACCGGGGAGCTGTTTTTT. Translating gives CASSVLENTGELFF.

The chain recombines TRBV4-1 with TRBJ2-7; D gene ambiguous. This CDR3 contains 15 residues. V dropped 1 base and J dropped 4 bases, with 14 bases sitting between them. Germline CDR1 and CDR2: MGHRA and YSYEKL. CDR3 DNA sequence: TGCGCCAGCAGCCAAGGCGCCCCCAGAGATTACGAGCAGTACTTC. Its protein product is CASSQGAPRDYEQYF.

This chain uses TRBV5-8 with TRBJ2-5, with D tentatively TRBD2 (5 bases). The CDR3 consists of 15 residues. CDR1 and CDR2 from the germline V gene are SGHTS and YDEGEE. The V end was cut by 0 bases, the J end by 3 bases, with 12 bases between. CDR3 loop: CASSLGRRGEETQYF. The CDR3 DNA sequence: TGTGCCAGCAGCTTGGGCCGACGGGGAGAAGAGACCCAGTACTTC.

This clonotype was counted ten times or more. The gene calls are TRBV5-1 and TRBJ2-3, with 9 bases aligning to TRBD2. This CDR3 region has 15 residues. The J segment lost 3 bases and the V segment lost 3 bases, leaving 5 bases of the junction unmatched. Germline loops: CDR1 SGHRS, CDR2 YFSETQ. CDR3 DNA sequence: TGCGCCAGCAGCTCCGCTAGCGGGGCAACAGATACGCAGTATTTT. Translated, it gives CASSSASGATDTQYF.

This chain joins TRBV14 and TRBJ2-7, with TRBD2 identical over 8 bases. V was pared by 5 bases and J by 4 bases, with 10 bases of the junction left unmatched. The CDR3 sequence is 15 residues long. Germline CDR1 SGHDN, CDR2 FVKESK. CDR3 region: CASSKTGLDYYEQYF. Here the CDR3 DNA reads TGTGCCAGCAGCAAGACGGGACTAGACTATTACGAGCAGTACTTC.

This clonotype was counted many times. The CDR3 DNA reads as TGTGCCAGCAGCTCTCCGGGACAGGGGGGACAGCCCCAGCATTTT. It specifies CASSSPGQGGQPQHF. The J gene is TRBJ1-5, the V gene TRBV7-9; the match to TRBD1 covers 11 bases. CDR3 length: 15 amino acids. V shed 4 bases and J 7 bases; nucleotides not matched to a gene: 6. The V gene's germline CDR1 is SEHNR and CDR2 FQNEAQ (reference sequence).

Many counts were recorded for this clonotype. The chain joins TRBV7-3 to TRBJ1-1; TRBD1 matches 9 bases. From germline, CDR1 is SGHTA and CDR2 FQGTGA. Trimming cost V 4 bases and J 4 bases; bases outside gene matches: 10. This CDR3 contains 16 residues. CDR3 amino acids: CASSSQGAALVTEAFF. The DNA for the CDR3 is TGTGCCAGCAGCTCACAGGGGGCGGCCCTGGTCACTGAAGCTTTCTTT.

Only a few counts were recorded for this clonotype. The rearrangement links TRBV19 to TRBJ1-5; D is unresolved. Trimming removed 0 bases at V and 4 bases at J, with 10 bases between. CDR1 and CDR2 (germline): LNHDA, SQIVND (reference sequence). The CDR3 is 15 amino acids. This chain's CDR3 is CASSIEVGVNQPQHF. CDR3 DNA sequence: TGTGCCAGTAGTATAGAAGTTGGGGTAAATCAGCCCCAGCATTTT.

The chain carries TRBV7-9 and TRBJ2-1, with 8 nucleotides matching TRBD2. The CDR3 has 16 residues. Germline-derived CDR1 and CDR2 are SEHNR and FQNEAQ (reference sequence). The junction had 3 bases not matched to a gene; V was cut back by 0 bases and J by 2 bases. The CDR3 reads CASSLAGGEAYNEQFF. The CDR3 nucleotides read TGTGCCAGCAGCTTAGCCGGGGGGGAGGCCTACAATGAGCAGTTCTTC.